This TCR beta chain was documented in a study of memory CD4+ T cells and cytomegalovirus serostatus. Produced via immunoSEQ multiplex PCR; TCRdb's table is partial and in-frame only. This table holds about 57,000 clones, 70% to 85% found once. The CDR3 runs to 13 residues. With V trimmed by 0 bases and J by 10 bases, 5 bases remained unmatched. Germline V lookup: CDR1 SGHDN, CDR2 FVKESK. Single viable CD3+CD4+CD8-CD45RO+ cells were sorted as the memory CD4+ T cells. Sequenced: memory CD4+ T cells from blood. This TCR came from an adult in good health and CMV-seronegative. The chain has TRBV14 and TRBJ1-1; 7 bases fit TRBD1. The CDR3 reads CASSQDRQGLAFF. For the CDR3, the DNA is TGTGCCAGCAGCCAAGATCGACAGGGATTAGCTTTCTTT.